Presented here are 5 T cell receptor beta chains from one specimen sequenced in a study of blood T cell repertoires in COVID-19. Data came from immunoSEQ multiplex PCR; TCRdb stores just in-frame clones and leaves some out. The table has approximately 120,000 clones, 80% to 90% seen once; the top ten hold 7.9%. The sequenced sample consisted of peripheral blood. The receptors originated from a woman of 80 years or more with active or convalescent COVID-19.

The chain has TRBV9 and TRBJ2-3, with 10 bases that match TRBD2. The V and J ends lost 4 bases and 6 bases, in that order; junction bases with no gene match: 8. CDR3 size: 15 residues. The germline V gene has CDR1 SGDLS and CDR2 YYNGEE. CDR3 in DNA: TGTGCCAGCAGCACTTGGACTAGCGGAGGGGATACGCAGTATTTT. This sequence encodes CASSTWTSGGDTQYF.

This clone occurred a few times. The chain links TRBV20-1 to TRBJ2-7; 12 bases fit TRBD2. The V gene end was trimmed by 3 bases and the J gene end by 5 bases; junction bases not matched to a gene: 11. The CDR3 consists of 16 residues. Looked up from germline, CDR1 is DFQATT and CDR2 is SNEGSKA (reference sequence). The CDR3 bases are TGCAGTGCTAGTTCTAGCGGGGGGGGTTTCAGGGACGAGCAGTACTTC. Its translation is CSASSSGGGFRDEQYF.

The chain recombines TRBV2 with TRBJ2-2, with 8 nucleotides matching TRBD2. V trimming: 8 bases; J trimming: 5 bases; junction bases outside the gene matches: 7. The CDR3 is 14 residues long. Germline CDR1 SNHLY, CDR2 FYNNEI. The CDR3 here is CASQSGSRTGELFF. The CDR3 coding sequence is TGTGCCAGCCAAAGCGGGAGTCGTACCGGGGAGCTGTTTTTT.

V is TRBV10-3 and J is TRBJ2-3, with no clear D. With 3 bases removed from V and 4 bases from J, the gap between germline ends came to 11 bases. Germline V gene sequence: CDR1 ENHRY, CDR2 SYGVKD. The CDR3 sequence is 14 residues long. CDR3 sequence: CAISDKPEADTQYF. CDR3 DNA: TGTGCCATCAGTGACAAACCAGAAGCAGATACGCAGTATTTT.

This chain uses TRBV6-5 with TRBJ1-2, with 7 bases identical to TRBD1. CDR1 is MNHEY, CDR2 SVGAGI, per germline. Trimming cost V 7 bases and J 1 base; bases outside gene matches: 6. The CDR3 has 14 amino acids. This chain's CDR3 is CASMGTVINYGYTF. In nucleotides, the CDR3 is TGTGCCAGCATGGGGACAGTGATTAACTATGGCTACACCTTC.